The 4 T cell receptor beta chains reported below all come from one sample, sequenced in a study of shared clonotypes between healthy human individuals. Sequencing was performed with immunoSEQ multiplex PCR; in TCRdb, only in-frame clones are kept and a portion is missing. The sample yields 1.4 million or so clones, 98% seen once. Sequencing was done on a sample of naive CD4+ T cells sorted from blood. The sample's subset: CD45RA+ positively selected. The receptors stem from a man younger than 45 in good health.

V gene TRBV6-1 combines with J gene TRBJ2-1; D is uncertain. The CDR3 is 10 amino acids. Germline loops: CDR1 MNHNS, CDR2 SASEGT. V lost 6 bases and J lost 7, with 4 bases in between. The CDR3, as DNA: TGTGCCAGCAGAGCAAATGAGCAGTTCTTC. Its protein product is CASRANEQFF.

A note on this clone: This sample includes further DNA sequences coding for the same CDR3. The CDR3 is CASSLGQGFTGELFF. The CDR3 nucleotides are TGCGCCAGCAGCTTGGGACAGGGTTTCACCGGGGAGCTGTTTTTT. The chain joins TRBV5-1 to TRBJ2-2; 7 nucleotides line up with TRBD1. Unmatched junction bases numbered 3, after V lost 0 bases and J lost 4 bases. Germline V gives CDR1 SGHRS, CDR2 YFSETQ. This CDR3 comprises 15 residues.

The V gene is TRBV6-4, the J gene TRBJ2-3; TRBD2 matches at 9 bases. The CDR3 consists of 15 residues. The ends lost 0 bases at V and 6 bases at J; junction bases unmatched: 4. Germline lookup yields CDR1 MRHNA and CDR2 SNTAGT. Here the CDR3 DNA reads TGTGCCAGCAGTGACTCTAGCGGGAGCGTGGATACGCAGTATTTT. This translates into CASSDSSGSVDTQYF.

The rearrangement joins TRBV2 to TRBJ2-2, with 9 bases that match TRBD2. This CDR3 spans 15 amino acids. The germline V gene encodes CDR1 SNHLY and CDR2 FYNNEI. The ends lost 2 bases at V and 5 bases at J; junction bases unmatched: 3. CDR3: CASSETLAGTGELFF. The CDR3, as DNA: TGTGCCAGCAGTGAAACCCTAGCGGGAACCGGGGAGCTGTTTTTT.